The T cell receptor beta chain described here comes from a study of OX40 agonist ivuxolimab in advanced cancers. Measured with immunoSEQ multiplex PCR; TCRdb has only the in-frame clones, and not every one. The table has about 91,000 clones, 85% to 90% seen once. General study results and limits: At doses 0.1 to 3.0 mg/kg, CD4+ and CD8+ clones expanded. At 0.1-3.0 mg/kg, partial responders had clonal expansion among the lowest observed.

This clone was seen only a few times. Antigen: not known. V shed 4 bases and J shed 5 bases, with 17 bases lying between them. The CDR3 has 15 amino acids. Germline CDR1 SQVTM, CDR2 ANQGSEA. The clonotype was recovered from an adult with an advanced solid tumor such as melanoma, head and neck, liver or kidney cancer. Sample: CD4+ or CD8+ T cells sorted from blood, taken in a trial of the OX40 agonist ivuxolimab. The V call is TRBV29-1, the J call TRBJ2-2; D call uncertain. CDR3 coding DNA: TGCAGCGTTGCCCTTGTTGCCAGCCAGACCGGGGAGCTGTTTTTT. This encodes CSVALVASQTGELFF.